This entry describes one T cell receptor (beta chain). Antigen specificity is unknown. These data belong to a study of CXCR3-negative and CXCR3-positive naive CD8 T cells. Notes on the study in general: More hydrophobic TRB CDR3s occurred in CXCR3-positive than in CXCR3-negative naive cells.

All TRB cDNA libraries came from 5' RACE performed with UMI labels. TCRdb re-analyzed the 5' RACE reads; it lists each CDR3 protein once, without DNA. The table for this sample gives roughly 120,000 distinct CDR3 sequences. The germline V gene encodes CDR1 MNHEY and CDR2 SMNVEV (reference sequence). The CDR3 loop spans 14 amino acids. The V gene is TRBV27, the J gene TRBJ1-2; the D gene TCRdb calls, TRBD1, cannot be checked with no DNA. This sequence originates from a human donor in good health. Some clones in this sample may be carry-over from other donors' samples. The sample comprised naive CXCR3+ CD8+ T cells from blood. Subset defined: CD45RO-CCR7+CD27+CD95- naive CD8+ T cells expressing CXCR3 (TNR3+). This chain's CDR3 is CASSFSGQLYGYTF.